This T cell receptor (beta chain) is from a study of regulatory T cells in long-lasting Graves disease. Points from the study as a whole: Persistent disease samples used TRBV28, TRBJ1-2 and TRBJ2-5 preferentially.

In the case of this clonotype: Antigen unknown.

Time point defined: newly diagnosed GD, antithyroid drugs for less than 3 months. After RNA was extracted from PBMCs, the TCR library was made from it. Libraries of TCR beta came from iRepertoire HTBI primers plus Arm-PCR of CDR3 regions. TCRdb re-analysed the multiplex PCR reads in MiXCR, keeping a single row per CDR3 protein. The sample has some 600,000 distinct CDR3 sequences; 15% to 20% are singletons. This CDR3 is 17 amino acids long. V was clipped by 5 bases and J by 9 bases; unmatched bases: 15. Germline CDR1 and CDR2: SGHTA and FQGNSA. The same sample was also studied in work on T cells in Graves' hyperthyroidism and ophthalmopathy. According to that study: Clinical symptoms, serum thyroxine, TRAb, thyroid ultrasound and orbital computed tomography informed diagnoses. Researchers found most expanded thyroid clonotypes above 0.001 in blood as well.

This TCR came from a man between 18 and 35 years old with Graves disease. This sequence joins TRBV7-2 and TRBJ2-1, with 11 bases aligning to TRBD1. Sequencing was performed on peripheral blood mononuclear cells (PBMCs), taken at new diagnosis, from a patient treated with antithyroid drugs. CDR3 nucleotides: TGTGCCAGCAGCCCCGACCCCCGGGACAGGGGGAAGGGTGAGCAGTTCTTC. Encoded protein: CASSPDPRDRGKGEQFF.